The 11 T cell receptor beta chains below come from one sample, sequenced in a study of shared clonotypes between healthy human individuals. CD45RO-negative, CCR7-selected cells formed the naive CD8 fraction, which excluded terminally differentiated effector memory CD45RA+ cells. Here immunoSEQ multiplex PCR was the method, and the copy in TCRdb shows in-frame clones only, minus some. The sample lists about 2 million clones; about 95% were seen once. The source material was naive CD8+ T cells sorted from blood. The receptor set was obtained from a man between 18 and 29 years old in good health.

This rearrangement joins TRBV27 to TRBJ2-2; TRBD2 matches 9 bases. Unmatched junction bases numbered 8, after V lost 3 bases and J lost 6 bases. This CDR3 is 16 amino acids long. Germline V lookup: CDR1 MNHEY, CDR2 SMNVEV (reference sequence). The CDR3 loop reads CASSLNSGGWAGELFF. The CDR3 DNA follows: TGTGCCAGCAGTTTGAATAGCGGGGGTTGGGCCGGGGAGCTGTTTTTT.

This chain links TRBV7-2 with TRBJ1-2; the D gene is possibly TRBD1 (6 bases). Trimming removed 8 bases from V and 4 bases from J, with 17 bases in between. Looked up from germline, CDR1 is SGHTA and CDR2 is FQGNSA. CDR3 size: 14 residues. The CDR3 protein is CASRRRGAVYGYTF. The CDR3 DNA follows: TGTGCCAGCCGGAGGCGGGGGGCCGTCTATGGCTACACCTTC.

The rearrangement uses TRBV15 and TRBJ2-2; D unresolved. The length of the CDR3 is 12 residues. Germline loops: CDR1 LNHNV, CDR2 YYDKDF (reference sequence). The V end was cut by 3 bases, the J end by 5 bases, with 4 bases between. Here the CDR3 DNA reads TGTGCCACCAGCAGTGTAACCGGGGAGCTGTTTTTT. This gives the protein CATSSVTGELFF.

This chain connects TRBV11-2 to TRBJ2-1; 11 positions match TRBD2. The J segment lost 2 bases and the V segment lost 3 bases, leaving 3 bases of the junction unmatched. The CDR3 spans 16 residues. Germline V gene lookup returns CDR1 SGHAT and CDR2 FQNNGV. The CDR3 nucleotides read TGTGCCAGCAGCTTGGGACTAGCGGAGGCCTACAATGAGCAGTTCTTC. Amino acids: CASSLGLAEAYNEQFF. Drawing the rest from reference TRBV11-2 and TRBJ2-1, the complete variable domain is EAGVAQSPRYKIIEKRQSVAFWCNPISGHATLYWYQQILGQGPKLLIQFQNNGVVDDSQLPKDRFSAERLKGVDSTLKIQPAKLEDSAVYLCASSLGLAEAYNEQFFGPGTRLTVL.

The chain recombines TRBV9 with TRBJ2-3, with TRBD2 matching 7 bases. The CDR3 runs to 15 residues. V was clipped by 5 bases and J by 0 bases; unmatched bases: 6. Germline CDR1 is SGDLS and CDR2 is YYNGEE. The CDR3: CASSLAVDSTDTQYF. The CDR3 DNA reads TGTGCCAGCAGTCTAGCGGTGGATAGCACAGATACGCAGTATTTT. The whole variable domain, remainder taken from reference TRBV9 and TRBJ2-3, is DSGVTQTPKHLITATGQRVTLRCSPRSGDLSVYWYQQSLDQGLQFLIQYYNGEERAKGNILERFSAQQFPDLHSELNLSSLELGDSALYFCASSLAVDSTDTQYFGPGTRLTVL.

The chain carries TRBV7-6 and TRBJ2-3, with a possible D match to TRBD1 (6 bases). CDR3 size: 14 residues. Trimming took 7 bases from V and 5 from J, leaving 16 bases between them. CDR1 and CDR2 from the germline V gene are SGHVS and FNYEAQ. The CDR3 spells CASTISLGGDTQYF. In nucleotides, the CDR3 is TGTGCCAGCACTATCTCACTAGGGGGAGATACGCAGTATTTT.

Points on this clone: This sample includes further DNA sequences coding for the same CDR3. The chain has TRBV2 and TRBJ2-1, with D possibly being TRBD2 (6 bases). The V gene lost 3 bases and the J gene lost 0 bases, with 12 bases spanning the gap. Germline assignment: CDR1 SNHLY and CDR2 FYNNEI. The CDR3 is 16 residues long. The DNA for the CDR3 is TGTGCCAGCAGTGAGACAGCGGGTAGCTCCTACAATGAGCAGTTCTTC. As protein: CASSETAGSSYNEQFF.

This rearrangement joins TRBV19 to TRBJ2-7; 9 bases agree with TRBD1. J gave up 4 bases and V 5 bases, and 9 bases lay outside the gene matches. Germline values: CDR1 LNHDA, CDR2 SQIVND (reference sequence). The CDR3 has 15 amino acids. CDR3 sequence (DNA): TGTGCCAGTAGTCTCCGGGACAGGGATACGTACGAGCAGTACTTC. It translates to CASSLRDRDTYEQYF.

Here the CDR3 DNA reads TGTGCCAGCAGTGGATTGGACCCGCCGGACGAGCAGTACTTC. It is translated as CASSGLDPPDEQYF. The gene calls are TRBV6-5 and TRBJ2-7; D call uncertain. The CDR3 has 14 amino acids. V was pared by 5 bases and J by 5 bases, with 16 bases between. Germline V gives CDR1 MNHEY, CDR2 SVGAGI.

This chain links TRBV7-8 with TRBJ2-2; no definite D call. Germline loops: CDR1 SGHVS, CDR2 FQNEAQ. With 5 bases removed from V and 0 bases from J, the gap between germline ends came to 10 bases. CDR3 length: 15 residues. CDR3 sequence: CASSPDGANTGELFF. DNA of the CDR3: TGTGCCAGCAGCCCGGACGGAGCGAACACCGGGGAGCTGTTTTTT. Combining the CDR3 with reference TRBV7-8 and TRBJ2-2 gives the whole variable domain GAGVSQSPRYKVAKRGQDVALRCDPISGHVSLFWYQQALGQGPEFLTYFQNEAQLDKSGLPSDRFFAERPEGSVSTLKIQRTQQEDSAVYLCASSPDGANTGELFFGEGSRLTVL.

This sequence joins TRBV7-9 and TRBJ2-1; weak D call: TRBD2 (6 bases). This CDR3 contains 13 residues. Germline lookup yields CDR1 SEHNR and CDR2 FQNEAQ (reference sequence). The CDR3 spells CTGFGGRSNEQFF. CDR3 nucleotide sequence: TGTACCGGATTCGGGGGTCGGAGCAATGAGCAGTTCTTC.